This T cell receptor (beta chain) is drawn from a study of identical twins. A single record per CDR3 protein comes from TCRdb applying MiXCR to the 5' RACE reads. The sample has hundreds of thousands of distinct CDR3 sequences; 15% to 20% are singletons. The sample was also reused in another study, on T cells expressing NK-cell markers. From that report: Cells sorted as CD3+CD56+NKG2C+, CD3+CD56+NKG2C- and CD3+CD56-NKG2C+ T cells supplied the TCR beta repertoires. Dominant NKG2C+ clonotypes accounted for 1.0-7.0% of CD8+ T cells in six or seven donors.

The sequenced sample consisted of PBMCs. This receptor was obtained from a woman aged 18-30 years in good health.

CDR3 loop: CASSVQPSYYNEQFF. In DNA, the CDR3 is TGCGCCAGCAGCGTTCAACCTTCGTATTACAATGAGCAGTTCTTC. The chain uses TRBV5-1 and TRBJ2-1; D remains ambiguous. The CDR3 runs to 15 residues. Germline lookup yields CDR1 SGHRS and CDR2 YFSETQ. Trimming shortened V by 4 bases and J by 4 bases, and 15 bases separated the two germline ends.